These 27 T cell receptor beta chains came from one sample sequenced in a study of blood T cell repertoires in COVID-19. Sequencing used immunoSEQ multiplex PCR; TCRdb keeps in-frame clones, though not all of them. The sample records about 81,000 clones, over 70% being singletons. The sequencing sample was made of peripheral blood. The receptors stem from a woman in her forties or fifties with acute or convalescent COVID-19.

This chain joins TRBV7-2 and TRBJ1-1; D is possibly TRBD1 (5 bases). Germline-derived CDR1 and CDR2 are SGHTA and FQGNSA. Trimming took off 5 bases at V and 1 base at J, with 20 bases between the two ends. The CDR3 totals 17 residues. DNA for the CDR3: TGTGCCAGCAGCCTCTCCTTTGGACTCGGGGGGAACACTGAAGCTTTCTTT. Translating it yields CASSLSFGLGGNTEAFF.

This sequence joins TRBV6-6 and TRBJ1-6; 7 nucleotides match TRBD1. CDR3 size: 14 residues. V trimming: 1 base; J trimming: 10 bases; junction bases outside the gene matches: 4. Germline CDR1 reads MNHNY; CDR2 reads SVGAGI (reference sequence). CDR3 nucleotide sequence: TGTGCCAGCAGTTACTTGACAGGGCAGTCACCCCTCCACTTT. Translation gives CASSYLTGQSPLHF.

This chain links TRBV18 with TRBJ1-3; D not resolved. The CDR3 is 16 residues long. Germline V gene lookup returns CDR1 KGHSH and CDR2 LQKENI. The V end lost 6 bases, the J end lost 0 bases, and 15 bases lay between the germline ends. The CDR3 DNA reads TGTGCCAGCTCGTCAATTGGAGGGTACTCTGGAAACACCATATATTTT. Encoded protein: CASSSIGGYSGNTIYF.

V is TRBV19 and J is TRBJ2-7; D might be TRBD1 (5 bases). In germline, CDR1 is LNHDA, CDR2 SQIVND (reference sequence). CDR3 size: 13 residues. The ends were cut back, 5 bases at V and 0 bases at J, with 8 bases in the middle. The CDR3 sequence is CASSQGVSYEQYF. DNA of the CDR3: TGTGCCAGTAGTCAGGGCGTCTCCTACGAGCAGTACTTC.

The V and J genes are TRBV19 and TRBJ2-4; the match to TRBD2 covers 7 bases. The CDR3 covers 16 residues. V gave up 3 bases and J gave up 0 bases; unmatched junction bases: 5. In germline, CDR1 is LNHDA, CDR2 SQIVND (reference sequence). The CDR3 here is CASSIQAGLAKNIQYF. CDR3 coding DNA: TGTGCCAGTAGTATTCAAGCGGGGTTAGCCAAAAACATTCAGTACTTC.

The chain joins TRBV7-6 to TRBJ2-2, with D perhaps TRBD2 (6 bases). Deletions cut 2 bases from V and 8 bases from J, with 15 bases between. The CDR3 covers 15 residues. Germline CDR1 reads SGHVS; CDR2 reads FNYEAQ. Here the CDR3 reads CASSLPGLTKGELFF. The CDR3 DNA follows: TGTGCCAGCAGCTTACCGGGACTTACTAAGGGGGAGCTGTTTTTT.

The chain joins TRBV15 to TRBJ1-2; D perhaps matches TRBD1 (5 bases). Trimming stripped 1 base from V and 7 bases from J, with 10 bases between. CDR3 length: 13 amino acids. Germline V gives CDR1 LNHNV, CDR2 YYDKDF (reference sequence). Here the CDR3 reads CATSRVGGVGYTF. In nucleotides, the CDR3 is TGTGCCACCAGCAGAGTTGGGGGGGTTGGCTACACCTTC.

This clone was detected ten times or more. The V gene is TRBV7-2, the J gene TRBJ1-5; unclear D gene. Germline loops: CDR1 SGHTA, CDR2 FQGNSA. V lost 5 bases and J 4 bases, leaving 12 bases between the germline ends. The length of the CDR3 is 14 residues. CDR3 protein: CASSRDWVNQPQHF. Written as DNA, the CDR3 is TGTGCCAGCAGCCGGGATTGGGTTAATCAGCCCCAGCATTTT. Using reference TRBV7-2 and TRBJ1-5 for the parts outside the CDR3, the full variable domain is GAGVSQSPSNKVTEKGKDVELRCDPISGHTALYWYRQSLGQGLEFLIYFQGNSAPDKSGLPSDRFSAERTGGSVSTLTIQRTQQEDSAVYLCASSRDWVNQPQHFGDGTRLSIL.

The chain uses TRBV28 and TRBJ2-3; TRBD2 matches at 9 bases. The CDR3 consists of 17 residues. The junction had 10 bases not matched to a gene; V was cut back by 4 bases and J by 2 bases. Germline-derived CDR1 and CDR2 are MDHEN and SYDVKM. CDR3 nucleotide sequence: TGTGCCAGCAGTTCGTATCTAGCGGGGTTTTACACAGATACGCAGTATTTT. It yields the protein CASSSYLAGFYTDTQYF.

In nucleotides, the CDR3 is TGTGCCACCAGCAGAGTCACAGGAGGCTACACCTTC. It specifies CATSRVTGGYTF. The chain carries TRBV15 and TRBJ1-2; TRBD1 might be the D (5 bases). V lost 1 base, J lost 8 bases, and 8 bases lay in between. Per the germline V gene, CDR1 is LNHNV and CDR2 is YYDKDF (reference sequence). The CDR3 contains 12 residues.

Only a few counts were recorded for this clone. This sequence joins TRBV10-3 and TRBJ1-5; D perhaps matches TRBD1 (5 bases). The length of the CDR3 is 13 residues. CDR1 and CDR2 (germline): ENHRY, SYGVKD. V shed 3 bases and J shed 5 bases, with 8 bases lying between them. In DNA, the CDR3 is TGTGCCATCAGTGACAGGGTGGATCAGCCCCAGCATTTT. Translation gives CAISDRVDQPQHF.

The CDR3 DNA reads TGTGCCAGCAGATTTTGGACAGGGGACGATGGCTACACCTTC. Encoded protein: CASRFWTGDDGYTF. This rearrangement joins TRBV27 to TRBJ1-2, with TRBD1 matching over 9 bases. The germline V gene has CDR1 MNHEY and CDR2 SMNVEV (reference sequence). After removal of 6 bases from V and 6 bases from J, the junction contained 8 bases not matched to a gene. The CDR3 runs to 14 residues.

The chain employs TRBV7-9 and TRBJ2-3; D is perhaps TRBD1 (6 bases). V was trimmed by 4 bases and J by 2 bases, leaving 13 bases between them. The CDR3 has 15 amino acids. The V gene's germline CDR1 is SEHNR and CDR2 FQNEAQ (reference sequence). The CDR3 protein is CASSSYRDYTDTQYF. The CDR3, as DNA: TGTGCCAGCAGCTCCTACAGGGATTACACAGATACGCAGTATTTT.

The chain links TRBV28 to TRBJ2-1, with 12 bases identical to TRBD2. The V segment lost 2 bases and the J segment 5 bases; nucleotides outside the gene matches: 7. Germline CDR1 MDHEN, CDR2 SYDVKM. The CDR3 sequence is 17 residues long. The CDR3 bases are TGTGCCAGCAGTTTAGATCGACTAGCGGGGGTCAACAATGAGCAGTTCTTC. It is translated as CASSLDRLAGVNNEQFF.

The chain recombines TRBV5-1 with TRBJ2-2, with D perhaps TRBD1 (5 bases). Germline assignment: CDR1 SGHRS and CDR2 YFSETQ. Trimming took off 5 bases at V and 1 base at J, with 9 bases between the two ends. CDR3 length: 14 residues. The chain's CDR3 is CASRRQWNTGELFF. Written as DNA, the CDR3 is TGCGCCAGCAGACGACAGTGGAACACCGGGGAGCTGTTTTTT.

The chain couples TRBV6-5 to TRBJ2-2, with D hard to call. The CDR3 has 11 residues. Germline V CDR1 and CDR2: MNHEY, SVGAGI. Trimming shortened V by 7 bases and J by 8 bases, and 8 bases separated the two germline ends. CDR3 in DNA: TGTGCCAGCACCCACTATGGGGAGCTGTTTTTT. Its protein is CASTHYGELFF.

This sequence joins TRBV16 and TRBJ1-2; 7 bases are a match to TRBD1. The germline V gene has CDR1 KGHSY and CDR2 FQNENV. V was clipped by 4 bases and J by 8 bases; unmatched bases: 13. The CDR3 length is 15 residues. The CDR3 nucleotides are TGTGCCAGCAGCCCCCTGGAACAGGGGCAAGGGGGCTACACCTTC. It codes for CASSPLEQGQGGYTF.

The V and J genes are TRBV5-5 and TRBJ1-5; D perhaps matches TRBD1 (5 bases). The V and J ends lost 5 bases and 4 bases respectively, with 16 bases between them. The CDR3 sequence is 15 residues long. Germline values: CDR1 SGHKS, CDR2 YYEKEE (reference sequence). The CDR3 reads CASRFSQEGNQPQHF. The CDR3 DNA sequence: TGTGCCAGCAGGTTTTCGCAGGAGGGGAATCAGCCCCAGCATTTT.

V and J are TRBV11-2 and TRBJ1-1; the match to TRBD1 covers 10 bases. From germline, CDR1 is SGHAT and CDR2 FQNNGV. The CDR3 extends over 16 amino acids. V lost 2 bases to trimming and J lost 7 bases; unmatched junction nucleotides: 10. CDR3 nucleotides: TGTGCCAGCAGCTTAAGACACGGGACAGGGGCTTATGAAGCTTTCTTT. It encodes CASSLRHGTGAYEAFF.

This clone was seen only a few times. J is TRBJ2-7 and V is TRBV4-3; D might be TRBD2 (5 bases). Germline loops: CDR1 LGHNA, CDR2 YSLEER. V gave up 1 base and J gave up 2 bases, with 15 bases separating them. CDR3 length: 16 residues. CDR3 region: CASSQARAGGAYEQYF. Here the CDR3 DNA reads TGCGCCAGCAGCCAAGCCCGTGCGGGTGGGGCCTACGAGCAGTACTTC.

The J gene is TRBJ1-4, the V gene TRBV3-1 (or the pseudogene TRBV3-2); D unclear. Germline CDR1 LGHDT, CDR2 YNNKEL (reference sequence). Trimming stripped 4 bases from V and 8 bases from J, with 11 bases between. The CDR3 has 13 residues. CDR3 nucleotides: TGTGCCAGCAGCCCCCGAGGGTCCGAAAAACTGTTTTTT. Encoded protein: CASSPRGSEKLFF.

The chain links TRBV12-3 or TRBV12-4 to TRBJ2-7; 8 nucleotides match TRBD1. The CDR3 sequence is 13 residues long. Trimming cost V 3 bases and J 5 bases; bases outside gene matches: 3. In DNA form, the CDR3 reads TGTGCCAGCAGTTTGACAGGGGAACACGAGCAGTACTTC. Encoded protein: CASSLTGEHEQYF.

This clone was found once. The chain carries TRBV11-3 and TRBJ2-1; 7 nucleotides agree with TRBD2. Germline CDR1 reads SGHNT; CDR2 reads YENEEA. This CDR3 region has 16 residues. V dropped 4 bases and J dropped 0; count of bases not matched to a gene: 6. CDR3 bases: TGTGCCAGCAGCTCTGCGGGGGTTAGCTCCTACAATGAGCAGTTCTTC. This encodes CASSSAGVSSYNEQFF.

The rearrangement links TRBV7-9 to TRBJ1-3; D gene uncertain. Germline CDR1 and CDR2: SEHNR and FQNEAQ (reference sequence). V dropped 3 bases and J dropped 0 bases, with 9 bases sitting between them. The CDR3 runs 15 residues. The CDR3 nucleotides read TGTGCCAGCAGCTTGTCGAGGGTCTCTGGAAACACCATATATTTT. Encoded protein: CASSLSRVSGNTIYF.

This clone occurred once. This chain's CDR3 is CASRGLLGLAVQETQYF. Here the CDR3 DNA reads TGTGCCAGCAGGGGGCTTTTGGGACTAGCGGTCCAAGAGACCCAGTACTTC. The rearrangement uses TRBV2 and TRBJ2-5; 11 positions match TRBD2. Germline CDR1 SNHLY, CDR2 FYNNEI. CDR3 length equals 17 residues. Germline trimming cut 6 bases from V and 1 base from J; bases unmatched to any gene: 10.

This clone has only a few counts. The J gene is TRBJ1-4, the V gene TRBV11-2; D unclear. Trimming left V 0 bases short and J 7 bases short, with 12 bases between. The CDR3 loop spans 15 amino acids. Germline V gene lookup returns CDR1 SGHAT and CDR2 FQNNGV. The DNA of the CDR3 is TGTGCCAGCAGCTTAGAGGGGAGATCTAGTGAAAAACTGTTTTTT. It codes for CASSLEGRSSEKLFF.

This chain joins TRBV6-1 and TRBJ1-2; D gene ambiguous. CDR1 is MNHNS and CDR2 is SASEGT in the germline V gene. The CDR3 contains 15 residues. The V end was cut by 0 bases, the J end by 8 bases, with 16 bases between. The CDR3 DNA reads as TGTGCCAGCAGTGAAGCGTATGGAGGGCAAGGAGGCTACACCTTC. Translation: CASSEAYGGQGGYTF.